The clone carrying this T cell receptor beta chain appeared a few times. These data are taken from a study of T-cell reconstitution after alpha-beta-depleted transplantation in children. TCRbeta library preparation incorporated unique molecular identifiers. TCRdb re-derived calls from the PCR reads in MiXCR, one entry per CDR3 protein. This table holds about 540,000 distinct CDR3 sequences, approximately 20% found once. V lost 1 base, J lost 5 bases, and 11 bases lay in between. Germline V CDR1 and CDR2: DFQATT, SNEGSKA (reference sequence). The CDR3 length is 13 residues. This sequence was found in a human donor who donated a stem cell graft to a child with acute lymphoblastic leukemia. The chain employs TRBV20-1 and TRBJ1-2; D call uncertain. Sequenced material: PBMCs from the stem cell graft donor, taken from the stem cell graft. This CDR3 reads CSARVGSYYGYTF. Here the CDR3 DNA reads TGCAGTGCTAGAGTGGGGTCTTATTATGGCTACACCTTC.